Sequencing of this TCR beta chain was carried out in a study of shared clonotypes between healthy human individuals. Germline CDR1 MGHRA, CDR2 YSYEKL. The CDR3 has 17 residues. Assay execution took place at the deep level. TCRdb's copy holds only in-frame clones and misses some; the assay was immunoSEQ multiplex PCR. Among fewer than 1.4 million clones listed, approximately 80% were seen once. The sequence was obtained from a man aged 18 to 29 in good health. Some clones in this sample may be carry-over from other donors' samples. The chain combines TRBV4-1 with TRBJ1-3, with 10 bases matching TRBD2. TRBJ2-2 matches the DNA end more closely, so the J call is doubtful. Sequenced material: memory CD4+ T cells from PBMCs. Subset: CD45RA-negative fraction. This CDR3 is CASSHRTSGSNTGELFF. The CDR3 bases are TGCGCCAGCAGCCACAGGACTAGCGGATCGAACACCGGGGAGCTGTTTTTT.